This T cell receptor beta chain is drawn from a study of blood T cells in healthy people across ages. Using a J-beta primer mix together with a sample-barcoded 5' primer, a second PCR was run for 7 to 11 cycles. TCRdb passed the 5' RACE reads through MiXCR, listing each CDR3 protein once. The sample carries around 1,800,000 distinct CDR3 sequences, roughly two fifths recorded once. The germline gives CDR1 SGHTA, CDR2 FQGNSA. The CDR3 loop spans 15 amino acids. A remark on this clonotype: The junction and the germline gene differ at one end; a read error may be behind it.

The rearrangement uses TRBV7-2 and TRBJ1-2; a possible D gene is TRBD1 (5 bases). This receptor was obtained from a human donor in good health. The sequenced sample consisted of blood. The CDR3 sequence is CASSLARGDFYRYTF. In DNA, the CDR3 is TGTGCCAGCAGCTTAGCGCGCGGGGACTTCTATCGCTACACCTTC.